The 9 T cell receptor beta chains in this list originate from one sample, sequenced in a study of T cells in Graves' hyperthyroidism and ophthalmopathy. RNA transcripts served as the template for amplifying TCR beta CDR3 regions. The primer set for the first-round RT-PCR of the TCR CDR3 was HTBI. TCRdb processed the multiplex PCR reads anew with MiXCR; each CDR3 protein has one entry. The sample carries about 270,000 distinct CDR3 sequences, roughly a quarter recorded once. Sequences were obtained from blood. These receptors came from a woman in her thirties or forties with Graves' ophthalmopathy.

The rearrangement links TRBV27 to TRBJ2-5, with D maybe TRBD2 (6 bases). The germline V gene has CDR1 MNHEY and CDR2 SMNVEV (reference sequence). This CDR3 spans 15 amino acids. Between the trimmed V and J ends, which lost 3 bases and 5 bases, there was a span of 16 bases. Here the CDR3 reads CASSLGRSLGETQYF. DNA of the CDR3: TGTGCCAGCAGTTTGGGGAGGTCCCTGGGGGAGACCCAGTACTTC.

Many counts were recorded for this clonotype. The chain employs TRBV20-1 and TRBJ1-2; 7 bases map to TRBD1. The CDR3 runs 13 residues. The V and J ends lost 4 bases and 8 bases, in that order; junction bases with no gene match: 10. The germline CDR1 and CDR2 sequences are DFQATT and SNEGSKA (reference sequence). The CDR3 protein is CSAKQTGNGGYTF. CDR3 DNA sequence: TGCAGTGCTAAACAGACAGGGAATGGGGGCTACACCTTC.

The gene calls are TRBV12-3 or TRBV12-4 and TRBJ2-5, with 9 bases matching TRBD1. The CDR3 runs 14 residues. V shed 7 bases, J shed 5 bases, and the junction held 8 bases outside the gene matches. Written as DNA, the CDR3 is TGTGCCAGCACCCCGGGACAGGGAACGGAGACCCAGTACTTC. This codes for CASTPGQGTETQYF.

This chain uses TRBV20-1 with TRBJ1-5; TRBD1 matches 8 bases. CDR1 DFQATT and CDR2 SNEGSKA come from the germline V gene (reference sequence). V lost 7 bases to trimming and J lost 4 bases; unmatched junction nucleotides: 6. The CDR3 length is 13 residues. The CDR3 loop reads CSVWTGNNQPQHF. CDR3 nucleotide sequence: TGCAGTGTTTGGACAGGGAATAATCAGCCCCAGCATTTT.

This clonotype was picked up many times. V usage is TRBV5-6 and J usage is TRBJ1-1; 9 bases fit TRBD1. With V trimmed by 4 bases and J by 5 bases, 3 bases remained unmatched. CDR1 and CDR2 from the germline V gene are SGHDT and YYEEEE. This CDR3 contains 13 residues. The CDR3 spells CASSTGQGTEAFF. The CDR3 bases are TGTGCCAGCAGCACAGGACAGGGGACTGAAGCTTTCTTT. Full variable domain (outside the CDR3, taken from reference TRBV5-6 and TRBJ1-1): DAGVTQSPTHLIKTRGQQVTLRCSPKSGHDTVSWYQQALGQGPQFIFQYYEEEERQRGNFPDRFSGHQFPNYSSELNVNALLLGDSALYLCASSTGQGTEAFFGQGTRLTVV.

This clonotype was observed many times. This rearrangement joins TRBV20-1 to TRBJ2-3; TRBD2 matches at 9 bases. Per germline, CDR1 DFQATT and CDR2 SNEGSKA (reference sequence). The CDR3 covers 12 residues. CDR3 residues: CSAVAGVDTQYF. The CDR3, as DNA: TGCAGCGCGGTAGCGGGAGTCGATACGCAGTATTTT.

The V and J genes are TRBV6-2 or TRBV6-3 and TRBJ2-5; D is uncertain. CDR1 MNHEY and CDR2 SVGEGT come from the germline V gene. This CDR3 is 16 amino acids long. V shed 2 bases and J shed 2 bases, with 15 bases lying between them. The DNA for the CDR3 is TGTGCCAGCAGTTACCGGCCCCCGGTACAGCAAGAGACCCAGTACTTC. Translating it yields CASSYRPPVQQETQYF.

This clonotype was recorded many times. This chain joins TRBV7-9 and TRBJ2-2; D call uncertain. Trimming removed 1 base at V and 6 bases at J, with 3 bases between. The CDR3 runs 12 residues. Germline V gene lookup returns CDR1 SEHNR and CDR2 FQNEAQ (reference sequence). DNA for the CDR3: TGTGCCAGCAGCTTAGTGTCCGGGGAGCTGTTTTTT. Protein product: CASSLVSGELFF.

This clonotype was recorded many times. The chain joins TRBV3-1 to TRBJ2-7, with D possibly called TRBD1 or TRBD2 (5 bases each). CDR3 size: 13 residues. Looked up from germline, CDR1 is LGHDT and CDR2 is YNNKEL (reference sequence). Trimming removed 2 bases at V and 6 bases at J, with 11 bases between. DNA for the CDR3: TGTGCCAGCAGCCAACCTACAGGAGGCGAGCAGTACTTC. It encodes CASSQPTGGEQYF.